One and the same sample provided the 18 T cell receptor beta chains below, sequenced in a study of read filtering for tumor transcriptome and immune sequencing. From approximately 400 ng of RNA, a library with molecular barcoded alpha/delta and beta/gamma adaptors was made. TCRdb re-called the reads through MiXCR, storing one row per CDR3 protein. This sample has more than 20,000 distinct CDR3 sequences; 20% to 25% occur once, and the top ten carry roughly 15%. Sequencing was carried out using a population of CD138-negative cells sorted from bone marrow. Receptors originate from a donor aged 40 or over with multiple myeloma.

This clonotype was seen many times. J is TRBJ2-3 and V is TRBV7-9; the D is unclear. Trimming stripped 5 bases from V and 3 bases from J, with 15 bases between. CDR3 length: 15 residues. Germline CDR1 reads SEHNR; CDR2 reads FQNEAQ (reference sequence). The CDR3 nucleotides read TGTGCCAGCAGCCGAGGACCAAAAACTACAGATACGCAGTATTTT. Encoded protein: CASSRGPKTTDTQYF.

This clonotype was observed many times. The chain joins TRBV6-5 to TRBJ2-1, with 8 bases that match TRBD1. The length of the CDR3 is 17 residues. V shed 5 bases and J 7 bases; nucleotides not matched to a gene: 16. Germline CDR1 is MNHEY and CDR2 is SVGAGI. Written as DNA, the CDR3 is TGTGCCAGCAGTGAATTGTTTGGGACAGGCCTTGGGAATGAGCAGTTCTTC. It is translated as CASSELFGTGLGNEQFF.

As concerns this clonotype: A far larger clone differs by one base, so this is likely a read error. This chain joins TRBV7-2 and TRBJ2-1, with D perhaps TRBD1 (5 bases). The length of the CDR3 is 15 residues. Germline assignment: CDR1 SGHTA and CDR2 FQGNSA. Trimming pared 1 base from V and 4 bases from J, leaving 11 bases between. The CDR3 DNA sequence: TGTGCCAGCAGCTTAGTGGGGCCCGAGTACAATGAGCAGTTCTTC. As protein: CASSLVGPEYNEQFF.

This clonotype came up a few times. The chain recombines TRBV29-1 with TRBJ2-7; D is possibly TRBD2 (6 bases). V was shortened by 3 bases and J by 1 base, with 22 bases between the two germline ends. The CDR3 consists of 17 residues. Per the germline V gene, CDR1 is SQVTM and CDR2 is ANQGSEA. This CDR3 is CSVEVREGPLTSYEQYF. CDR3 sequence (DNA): TGCAGCGTTGAGGTGCGGGAAGGCCCTCTGACATCCTACGAGCAGTACTTC.

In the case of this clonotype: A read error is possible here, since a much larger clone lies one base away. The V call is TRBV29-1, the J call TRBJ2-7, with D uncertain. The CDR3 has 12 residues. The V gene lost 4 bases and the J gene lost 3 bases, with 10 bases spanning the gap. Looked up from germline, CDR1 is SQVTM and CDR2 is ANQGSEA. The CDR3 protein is CSVGLTYYEQYF. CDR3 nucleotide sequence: TGCAGCGTTGGCCTGACCTACTACGAGCAGTACTTC.

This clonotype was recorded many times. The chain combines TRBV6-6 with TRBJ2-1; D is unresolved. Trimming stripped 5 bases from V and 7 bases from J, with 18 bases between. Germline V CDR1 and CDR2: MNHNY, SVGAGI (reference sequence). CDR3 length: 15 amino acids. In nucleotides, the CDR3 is TGTGCCAGCAGTCTCCGGGCCACGACCGGGAATGAGCAGTTCTTC. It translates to CASSLRATTGNEQFF.

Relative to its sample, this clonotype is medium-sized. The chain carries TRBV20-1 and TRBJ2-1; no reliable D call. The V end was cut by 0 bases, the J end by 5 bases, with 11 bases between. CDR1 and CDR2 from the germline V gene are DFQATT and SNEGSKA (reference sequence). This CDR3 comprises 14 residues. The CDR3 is CSARDGQRHNEQFF. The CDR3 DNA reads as TGCAGTGCTAGAGATGGGCAGCGCCACAATGAGCAGTTCTTC.

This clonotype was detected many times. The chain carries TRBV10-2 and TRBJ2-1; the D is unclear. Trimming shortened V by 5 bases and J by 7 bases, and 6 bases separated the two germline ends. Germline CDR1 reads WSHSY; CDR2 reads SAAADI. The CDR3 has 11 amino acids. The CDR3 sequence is CASSLTNEQFF. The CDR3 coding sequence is TGCGCCAGCAGTTTGACTAATGAGCAGTTCTTC.

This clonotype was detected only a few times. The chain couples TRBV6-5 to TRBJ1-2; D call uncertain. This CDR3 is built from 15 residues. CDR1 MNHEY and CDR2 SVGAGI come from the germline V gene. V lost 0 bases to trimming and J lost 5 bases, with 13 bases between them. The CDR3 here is CASSYSIGSDYGYTF. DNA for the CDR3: TGTGCCAGCAGTTACTCGATAGGATCTGATTATGGCTACACCTTC.

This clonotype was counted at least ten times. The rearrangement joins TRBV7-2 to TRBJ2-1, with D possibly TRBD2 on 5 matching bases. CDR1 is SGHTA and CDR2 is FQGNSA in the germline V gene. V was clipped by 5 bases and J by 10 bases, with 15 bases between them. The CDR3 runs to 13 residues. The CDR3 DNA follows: TGTGCCAGCAGCCTGAGTCAACTAGTCGAGCAGTTCTTC. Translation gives CASSLSQLVEQFF.

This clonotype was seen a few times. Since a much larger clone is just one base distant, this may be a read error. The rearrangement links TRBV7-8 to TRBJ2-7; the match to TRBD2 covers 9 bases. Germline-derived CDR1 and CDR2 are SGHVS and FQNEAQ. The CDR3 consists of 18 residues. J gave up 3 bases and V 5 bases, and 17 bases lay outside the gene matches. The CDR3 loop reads CASSPPPPRPSGIYEQYF. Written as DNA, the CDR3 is TGTGCCAGCAGCCCCCCCCCCCCGAGGCCTAGCGGGATCTACGAGCAGTACTTC.

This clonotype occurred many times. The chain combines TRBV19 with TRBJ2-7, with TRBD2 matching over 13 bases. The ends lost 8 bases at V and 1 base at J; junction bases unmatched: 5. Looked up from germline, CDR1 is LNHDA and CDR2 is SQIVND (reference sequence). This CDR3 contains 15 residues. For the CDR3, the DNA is TGTGCCAGTTCGAGGACTAGCGGGAGTTCCTACGAGCAGTACTTC. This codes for CASSRTSGSSYEQYF. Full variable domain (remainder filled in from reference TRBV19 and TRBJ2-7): DGGITQSPKYLFRKEGQNVTLSCEQNLNHDAMYWYRQDPGQGLRLIYYSQIVNDFQKGDIAEGYSVSREKKESFPLTVTSAQKNPTAFYLCASSRTSGSSYEQYFGPGTRLTVT.

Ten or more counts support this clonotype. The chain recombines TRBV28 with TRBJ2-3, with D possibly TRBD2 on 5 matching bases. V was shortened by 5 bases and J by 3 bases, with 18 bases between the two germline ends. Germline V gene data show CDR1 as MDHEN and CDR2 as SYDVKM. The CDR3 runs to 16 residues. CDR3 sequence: CASSLVNGELTDTQYF. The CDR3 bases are TGTGCCAGCAGTCTCGTTAACGGGGAGCTGACAGATACGCAGTATTTT.

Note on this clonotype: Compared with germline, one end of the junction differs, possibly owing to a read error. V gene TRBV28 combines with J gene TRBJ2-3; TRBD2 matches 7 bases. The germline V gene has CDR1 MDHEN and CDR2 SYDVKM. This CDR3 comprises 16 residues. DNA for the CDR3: TGTGCCAGCAGTGAACCTAGCGGTAGTAGTTTAGATGCGCAGTATTTT. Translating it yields CASSEPSGSSLDAQYF.

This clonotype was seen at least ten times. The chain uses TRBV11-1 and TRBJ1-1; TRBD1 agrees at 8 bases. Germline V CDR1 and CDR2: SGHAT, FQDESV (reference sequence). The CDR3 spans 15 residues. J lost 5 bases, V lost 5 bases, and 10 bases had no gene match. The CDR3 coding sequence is TGTGCCAGCAGCCCAGGACAGGGAATAGGAACTGAAGCTTTCTTT. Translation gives CASSPGQGIGTEAFF.

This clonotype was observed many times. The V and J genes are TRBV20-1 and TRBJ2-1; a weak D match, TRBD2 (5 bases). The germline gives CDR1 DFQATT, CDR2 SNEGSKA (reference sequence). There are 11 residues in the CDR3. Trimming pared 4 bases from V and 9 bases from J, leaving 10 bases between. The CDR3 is CSANTDFEQFF. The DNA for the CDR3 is TGCAGTGCTAACACGGACTTTGAGCAGTTCTTC.

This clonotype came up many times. CDR3 protein: CASSLQGVNYEQYF. CDR3 nucleotide sequence: TGTGCCAGTAGTTTACAGGGGGTGAACTACGAGCAGTACTTC. The chain employs TRBV19 and TRBJ2-7, with TRBD1 matching over 8 bases. This CDR3 is built from 14 residues. With 5 bases clipped from V and 3 bases from J, the junction kept 6 bases outside the gene matches. Germline V gene data show CDR1 as LNHDA and CDR2 as SQIVND (reference sequence). Together with reference TRBV19 and TRBJ2-7, the CDR3 gives the full variable domain: DGGITQSPKYLFRKEGQNVTLSCEQNLNHDAMYWYRQDPGQGLRLIYYSQIVNDFQKGDIAEGYSVSREKKESFPLTVTSAQKNPTAFYLCASSLQGVNYEQYFGPGTRLTVT.

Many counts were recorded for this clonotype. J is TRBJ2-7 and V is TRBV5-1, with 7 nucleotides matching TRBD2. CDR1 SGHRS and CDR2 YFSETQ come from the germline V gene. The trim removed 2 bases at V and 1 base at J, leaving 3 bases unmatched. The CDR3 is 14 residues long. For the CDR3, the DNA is TGCGCCAGCAGCTTTTCGGGAGGATCCTACGAGCAGTACTTC. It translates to CASSFSGGSYEQYF.